This T cell receptor (beta chain) was found in a study of CD8 T cells in ankylosing spondylitis. One entry per CDR3 protein results from TCRdb running MiXCR on the 5' RACE reads. The table lists roughly 180,000 distinct CDR3 sequences, 13% of them singletons. Whole-study results and caveats: Disease-linked clones were CD8+ and relatively rare in peripheral blood. Clones tied to disease were said to be significantly enriched in matched ankylosing spondylitis synovial fluid. One TCR beta motif, made up of 7 or 8 highly homologous variants, appeared characteristic of ankylosing spondylitis blood.

This clonotype was picked up many times. Its specificity is not known. The sequenced material came from blood, either unsorted or a sorted T cell fraction (not recorded which). This receptor was obtained from a female donor with ankylosing spondylitis or in good health (not recorded which).

The CDR3 protein is CSARTSGATYNEQFF. CDR3 bases: TGCAGTGCTAGAACTAGCGGGGCGACCTACAATGAGCAGTTCTTC. The chain combines TRBV20-1 with TRBJ2-1; 10 bases are shared with TRBD2. Germline V gene lookup returns CDR1 DFQATT and CDR2 SNEGSKA (reference sequence). The CDR3 totals 15 residues. V lost 2 bases, J lost 2 bases, and 3 bases stayed unmatched.